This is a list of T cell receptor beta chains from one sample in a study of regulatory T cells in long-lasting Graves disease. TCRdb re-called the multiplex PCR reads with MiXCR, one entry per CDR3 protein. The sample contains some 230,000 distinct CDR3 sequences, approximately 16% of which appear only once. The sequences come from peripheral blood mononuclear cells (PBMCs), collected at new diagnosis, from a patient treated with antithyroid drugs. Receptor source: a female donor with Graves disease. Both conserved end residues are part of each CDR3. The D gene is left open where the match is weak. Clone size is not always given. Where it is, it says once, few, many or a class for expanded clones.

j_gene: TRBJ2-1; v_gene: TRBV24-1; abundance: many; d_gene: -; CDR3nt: TGTGCCACCTCCCGAGGGGGGACCAATGAGCAGTTCTTC; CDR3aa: CATSRGGTNEQFF
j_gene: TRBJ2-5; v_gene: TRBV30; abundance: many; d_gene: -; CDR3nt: TGTGCCTGGACAGGGGTCAAAGAGACCCAGTACTTC; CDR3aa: CAWTGVKETQYF
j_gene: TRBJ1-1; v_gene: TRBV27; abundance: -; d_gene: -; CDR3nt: TGTGCCAGCAGTTTTAGAGCCCAGGGGCTCGCTGAAGCTTTCTTT; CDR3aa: CASSFRAQGLAEAFF
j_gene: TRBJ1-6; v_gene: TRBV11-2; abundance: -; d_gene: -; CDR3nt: TGTGCCAGCAGCTTATGGTCGCTAACGGCCCTCCACTTT; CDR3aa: CASSLWSLTALHF
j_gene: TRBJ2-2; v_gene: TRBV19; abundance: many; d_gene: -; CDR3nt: TGTGCCAGTAATGGACCCCATGGCGGAGGGGGGAACACCGGGGAGCTGTTTTTT; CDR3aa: CASNGPHGGGGNTGELFF
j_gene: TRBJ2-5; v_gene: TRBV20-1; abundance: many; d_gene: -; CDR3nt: TGCAGTGCTTTTCCTCCTCTGCAGGACCAAGAGACCCAGTACTTC; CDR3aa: CSAFPPLQDQETQYF
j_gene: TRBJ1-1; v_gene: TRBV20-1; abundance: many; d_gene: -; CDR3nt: TGCAGTGCTAGAGCCCCCTTTGTCCCGGGGAACACTGAAGCTTTCTTT; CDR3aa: CSARAPFVPGNTEAFF
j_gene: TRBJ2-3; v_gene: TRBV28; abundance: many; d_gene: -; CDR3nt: TGTGCCAGCCACCGGGGCGGAACCACAGATACGCAGTATTTT; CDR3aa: CASHRGGTTDTQYF
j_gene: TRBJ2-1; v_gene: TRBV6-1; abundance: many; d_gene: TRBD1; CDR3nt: TGTGCCAGCAGTGTCAAGGCAGGGGGAAACAATGAGCAGTTCTTC; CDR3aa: CASSVKAGGNNEQFF
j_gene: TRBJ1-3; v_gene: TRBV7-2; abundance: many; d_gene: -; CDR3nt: TGTGCCAGCAGTTCTACACCGGCGATCTCTGGAAACACCATATATTTT; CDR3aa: CASSSTPAISGNTIYF
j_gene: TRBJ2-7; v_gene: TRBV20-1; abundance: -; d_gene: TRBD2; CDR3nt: TGCAGTGCTAGAGATGAGTCTAGCGGAGGAGGTACCTACGAGCAGTACTTC; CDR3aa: CSARDESSGGGTYEQYF
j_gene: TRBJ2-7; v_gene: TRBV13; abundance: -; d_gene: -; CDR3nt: TGTGCCAGCAGCTATCCGGGGGGGACAGGGAACTACGAGCAGTACTTC; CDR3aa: CASSYPGGTGNYEQYF
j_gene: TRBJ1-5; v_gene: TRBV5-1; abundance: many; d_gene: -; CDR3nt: TGCGCCAGCAGCTTGGAGAGGGATCAGCCCCAGCATTTT; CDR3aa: CASSLERDQPQHF
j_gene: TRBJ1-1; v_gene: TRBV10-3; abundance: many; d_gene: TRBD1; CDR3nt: TGTGCCATCGAATCTGCAGGGGGGTTCACTGAAGCTTTCTTT; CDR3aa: CAIESAGGFTEAFF
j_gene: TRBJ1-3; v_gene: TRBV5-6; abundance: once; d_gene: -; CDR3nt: TGTGCTAGCAAGGGAACCTTTGGAAACACCATATATTTT; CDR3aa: CASKGTFGNTIYF
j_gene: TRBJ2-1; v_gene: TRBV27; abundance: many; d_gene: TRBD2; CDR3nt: TGTGCCAGCAGTCAGGGACTAGAGCAGTTCTTC; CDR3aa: CASSQGLEQFF
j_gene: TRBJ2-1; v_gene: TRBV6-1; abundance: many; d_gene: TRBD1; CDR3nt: TGTGCCAGCAGTGACCGACAGGGACAGGGGTCCTACAATGAGCAGTTCTTC; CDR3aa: CASSDRQGQGSYNEQFF
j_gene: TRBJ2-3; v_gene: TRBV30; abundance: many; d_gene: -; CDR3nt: TGTGCCTGGAGCAGGGGATACACAGATACGCAGTATTTT; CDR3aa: CAWSRGYTDTQYF
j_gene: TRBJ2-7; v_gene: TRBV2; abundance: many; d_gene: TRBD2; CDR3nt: TGTGCCAGTCATCCGGGAGGCCCCTACGAGCAGTACTTC; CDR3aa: CASHPGGPYEQYF
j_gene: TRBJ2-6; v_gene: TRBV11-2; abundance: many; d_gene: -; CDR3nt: TGTGCCAGCAGTTTCCAGGGCACAGGGGCCAACGTCCTGACTTTC; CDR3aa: CASSFQGTGANVLTF
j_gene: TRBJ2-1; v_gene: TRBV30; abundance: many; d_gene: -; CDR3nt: TGTGCCTGGAGGTCGACTATGGCGCGCTCCTACAATGAGCAGTTCTTC; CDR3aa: CAWRSTMARSYNEQFF
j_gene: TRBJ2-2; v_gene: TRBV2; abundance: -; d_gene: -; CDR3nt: TGTGCCAGCAGTGTATCGGGCACCGGGGAGCTGTTTTTT; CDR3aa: CASSVSGTGELFF